This T cell receptor beta chain was identified in a study of blood T cells in healthy people across ages. Trimming cost V 8 bases and J 2 bases; bases outside gene matches: 5. Per the germline V gene, CDR1 is SQVTM and CDR2 is ANQGSEA. This CDR3 region has 13 residues. A second roughly 7 to 11 cycle PCR used barcoded and J-beta primers. TCRdb re-analysed the 5' RACE reads in MiXCR, keeping a single row per CDR3 protein. The sample lists around 800,000 distinct CDR3 sequences, around half occurring once. A few counts support this clonotype. Extractions gave at least 5.5 micrograms of total RNA per sample.

The source is a man aged 80 or over in good health. This sequence joins TRBV29-1 and TRBJ1-4; TRBD1 agrees at 7 bases. Sequences were obtained from blood. The CDR3 reads CSTTTGTNEKLFF. The CDR3, as DNA: TGCAGCACCACGACAGGGACTAATGAAAAACTGTTTTTT. Full variable domain (remainder filled in from reference TRBV29-1 and TRBJ1-4): SAVISQKPSRDICQRGTSLTIQCQVDSQVTMMFWYRQQPGQSLTLIATANQGSEATYESGFVIDKFPISRPNLTFSTLTVSNMSPEDSSIYLCSTTTGTNEKLFFGSGTQLSVL.